This TCR beta chain comes out of a study of cytomegalovirus exposure and HLA in healthy donors (dated by TCRdb to 2017 to 2019). Regarding the study in general: According to a later analysis, the 120 or so validation repertoires were produced on the same platform as the 666 repertoires of the first cohort. The study aimed to test whether signatures of past pathogen exposure could be identified by cataloging public T cell receptors. The study combined high-throughput TCR immunosequencing, statistical association of individual TCRs with disease status, and machine learning to predict cytomegalovirus infection status. Along with the roughly 670-subject first cohort, a separate validation cohort of approximately 110 different subjects was used.

Points the paper makes about the study in general: In the study, approximately 150 TCR beta chains were listed as associated with cytomegalovirus. All 110 or so repertoires were used to score co-occurrence in the validation cohort in a later analysis, because that analysis had no HLA typing for the cohort. In a later analysis, TCRs clustered in the first cohort were found to also tend to co-occur in the roughly 120 validation repertoires, with over 90% of cluster scores above 0. In vitro tests confirmed that a few of the cytomegalovirus-associated TCR beta chains recognize cytomegalovirus antigens. While some public TCRs were present in many individuals, most TCR sequences turned up only very rarely across donors. The authors suggested that the approach could potentially be extended to other disease states and immunological phenotypes. The classifier was reported to diagnose cytomegalovirus status with high specificity and sensitivity in both the original and validation cohorts.

Separate from the roughly 650-subject first cohort, the validation cohort of 120 subjects was the group to which the donors belonged. Trimming accounts for 5 bases at V and 5 bases at J, while the number of junction bases matched to no gene is 10. The CDR3 spans 15 residues, from the cysteine through the phenylalanine. The entry retains the CDR3 DNA only, 45 bases that are in frame from base 1. CDR1 and CDR2, per the germline V gene, are SGHTA and FQGNSA. Library preparation used the immunoSEQ multiplex PCR assay. Per the original workflow: A statistical classification framework was built to diagnose cytomegalovirus status from the catalog of TCR beta chain sequences. What TCRdb holds here is the immuneACCESS table cut down to in-frame rearrangements. Part of the clones is not present; checked against another copy, under half of the missing clones reflect an unresolved V gene, and the others are unexplained. From that table come the V and J calls and clone size; the DNA was used to work out D and trimming. The sample has some 110,000 clones on record, roughly 82% of them singletons. The ten largest clones take up around 5% of the sample.

A word on this clone: Its antigen is still unknown. Qualities for individual bases were not recorded, and no much larger clone is one base off.

The receptor comes from a man between 18 and 29 years old in good health and CMV-seronegative. Rearrangement joined TRBV7-2 to TRBJ2-5; the junction holds 8 bases that match TRBD2. Sequenced input: PBMCs. The CDR3: CASSLSFGTSETQYF. The sequenced DNA: TGTGCCAGCAGCCTGAGCTTCGGGACTAGTGAGACCCAGTACTTC.